This record looks at one T cell receptor beta chain sequence and its context. Trimming stripped 0 bases from V and 0 bases from J, with 10 bases between. Germline values: CDR1 SGHKS, CDR2 YYEKEE (reference sequence). The CDR3 extends over 17 amino acids. The test was conducted at deep level. The method was immunoSEQ multiplex PCR; TCRdb's version includes in-frame clones alone and lacks a portion of them. This sample carries more than 2,000,000 clones, around 94% of them seen once, and the ten largest clones take over 0.12%. The sample is drawn from a study of shared clonotypes between healthy human individuals.

Input material: naive CD4+ T cells sorted from blood. Subset reported: CD45RA+ positively selected. The V gene is TRBV5-5, the J gene TRBJ2-6, with a weak D call TRBD1 (5 bases). This TCR came from a man between 18 and 29 years old in good health. The CDR3 region is CASSLGSQGSGANVLTF. CDR3 bases: TGTGCCAGCAGCTTGGGGTCGCAGGGCTCTGGGGCCAACGTCCTGACTTTC. The full variable domain, in which reference TRBV5-5 and TRBJ2-6 provide the parts outside the CDR3, is DAGVTQSPTHLIKTRGQQVTLRCSPISGHKSVSWYQQVLGQGPQFIFQYYEKEERGRGNFPDRFSARQFPNYSSELNVNALLLGDSALYLCASSLGSQGSGANVLTFGAGSRLTVL.